The 20 T cell receptor beta chains given below trace back to one sample, sequenced in a study of CD8+ T cells in alopecia areata. RNA extraction was followed by reverse transcription into cDNA, which acted as the sequencing template. Data came from immunoSEQ multiplex PCR; TCRdb stores just in-frame clones and leaves some out. The table includes over 100,000 clones, 49% detected once. Sequencing used CD8+ T cells sorted from blood, obtained at week 0. These receptors all come from a human donor with alopecia areata.

The J gene is TRBJ2-1, the V gene TRBV10-3, with a possible D match to TRBD1 (5 bases). Trimming took off 5 bases at V and 6 bases at J, with 17 bases between the two ends. CDR1 is ENHRY and CDR2 is SYGVKD in the germline V gene. The CDR3 is made up of 15 amino acids. The chain's CDR3 is CAISTGQGTSNEQFF. The CDR3 region has the DNA TGTGCCATCAGTACAGGACAAGGTACCTCCAATGAGCAGTTCTTC.

V usage is TRBV9 and J usage is TRBJ1-2, with D maybe TRBD1 (5 bases). The CDR3 loop spans 13 amino acids. CDR1 is SGDLS and CDR2 is YYNGEE in the germline V gene. V was pared by 0 bases and J by 8 bases, with 11 bases between. CDR3 residues: CASSVDRNLGYTF. For the CDR3, the DNA is TGTGCCAGCAGCGTAGACAGGAACCTCGGCTACACCTTC.

This chain connects TRBV25-1 to TRBJ2-6; 7 positions agree with TRBD1. V lost 3 bases and J lost 0; bases outside the gene matches: 8. In germline, CDR1 is MGHDK, CDR2 SYGVNS. CDR3 length: 18 residues. The chain's CDR3 is CASSDHEGASSGANVLTF. CDR3 bases: TGTGCCAGCAGTGATCATGAGGGGGCCAGCTCTGGGGCCAACGTCCTGACTTTC. Drawing the rest from reference TRBV25-1 and TRBJ2-6, the complete variable domain is EADIYQTPRYLVIGTGKKITLECSQTMGHDKMYWYQQDPGMELHLIHYSYGVNSTEKGDLSSESTVSRIRTEHFPLTLESARPSHTSQYLCASSDHEGASSGANVLTFGAGSRLTVL.

The chain carries TRBV10-3 and TRBJ2-2, with D possibly TRBD2 on 6 matching bases. CDR3 size: 14 residues. Germline CDR1 reads ENHRY; CDR2 reads SYGVKD. The V gene lost 10 bases and the J gene lost 6 bases, with 18 bases spanning the gap. CDR3 sequence reads: CATLRGPGAGELFF. CDR3 bases: TGTGCCACCCTGAGGGGACCGGGGGCCGGGGAGCTGTTTTTT.

This clone is a singleton in its sample. The rearrangement uses TRBV29-1 and TRBJ2-2, with TRBD2 identical over 16 bases. The germline V gene has CDR1 SQVTM and CDR2 ANQGSEA. CDR3 size: 16 residues. Trimming took 6 bases from V and 7 from J; bases not matched to a gene: 8. In DNA form, the CDR3 reads TGCAGCGTAACCGGGACTAGCGGGGGGGCAAGCGGGGAGCTGTTTTTT. Amino acids: CSVTGTSGGASGELFF.

J is TRBJ2-7 and V is TRBV25-1; D possibly uses TRBD1 or TRBD2 (5 bases each). The germline V gene has CDR1 MGHDK and CDR2 SYGVNS. The CDR3 consists of 14 residues. V was pared by 6 bases and J by 3 bases, with 15 bases between. CDR3 bases: TGTGCCAGCAGCGCCGGGACGGCTTTCTACGAGCAGTACTTC. Translation: CASSAGTAFYEQYF.

The chain carries TRBV18 and TRBJ2-5; a weak D match, TRBD2 (6 bases). The germline CDR1 and CDR2 sequences are KGHSH and LQKENI. V lost 2 bases to trimming and J lost 2 bases, with 12 bases between them. This CDR3 spans 15 amino acids. CDR3 nucleotide sequence: TGTGCCAGCTCACCATATACTAGCACTCAAGAGACCCAGTACTTC. Translated: CASSPYTSTQETQYF.

This clone has a handful of counts. Here the CDR3 reads CASNPGGRNTDTQYF. CDR3 bases: TGTGCCAGCAACCCCGGGGGGCGTAACACAGATACGCAGTATTTT. The chain couples TRBV7-8 to TRBJ2-3, with TRBD2 as a possible D gene (7 bases). V was clipped by 7 bases and J by 2 bases, with 16 bases between them. The CDR3 is made up of 15 amino acids. Per the germline V gene, CDR1 is SGHVS and CDR2 is FQNEAQ.

In regard to this clone: The sample holds other DNA sequences that translate to the same CDR3. The V call is TRBV7-2, the J call TRBJ2-7; 9 bases are shared with TRBD2. This CDR3 has 15 residues. CDR1 is SGHTA and CDR2 is FQGNSA in the germline V gene. J lost 7 bases, V lost 3 bases, and 10 bases had no gene match. In DNA form, the CDR3 reads TGTGCCAGCAGCTTCGGACTCGCGGGGGGGCGGGAGCAGTACTTC. It encodes CASSFGLAGGREQYF.

The chain recombines TRBV2 with TRBJ2-2, with 11 bases aligning to TRBD2. The CDR3 sequence is 17 residues long. Germline V gene data show CDR1 as SNHLY and CDR2 as FYNNEI. Germline trimming cut 1 base from V and 2 bases from J; bases unmatched to any gene: 3. CDR3 residues: CASSEVLAGANTGELFF. The DNA of the CDR3 is TGTGCCAGCAGTGAAGTACTAGCGGGGGCCAACACCGGGGAGCTGTTTTTT.

The chain carries TRBV7-8 and TRBJ1-6; tentative D call: TRBD1 (6 bases). Germline V lookup: CDR1 SGHVS, CDR2 FQNEAQ. Between the trimmed V and J ends, which lost 6 bases and 5 bases, there was a span of 14 bases. CDR3 length equals 15 residues. The CDR3 here is CASSRDTGHNSPLHF. The CDR3 nucleotides read TGTGCCAGCAGTCGAGACACAGGGCATAATTCACCCCTCCACTTT.

This clone was observed a handful of times. This CDR3 reads CSVEEEEYTQYF. Here the CDR3 DNA reads TGCAGCGTTGAAGAAGAGGAATATACGCAGTATTTT. The V call is TRBV29-1, the J call TRBJ2-3, with no clear D. CDR3 length equals 12 residues. Trimming stripped 0 bases from V and 7 bases from J, with 8 bases between. Germline CDR1 reads SQVTM; CDR2 reads ANQGSEA.

The chain recombines TRBV10-2 with TRBJ2-2, with 7 positions matching TRBD1. The J segment lost 3 bases and the V segment lost 8 bases, leaving 9 bases of the junction unmatched. This CDR3 comprises 15 residues. Germline CDR1 reads WSHSY; CDR2 reads SAAADI. The CDR3 region is CASEGQRTYTGELFF. DNA for the CDR3: TGCGCCAGCGAGGGACAGAGGACTTACACCGGGGAGCTGTTTTTT.

This clone was detected once. The chain employs TRBV29-1 and TRBJ1-1, with a possible D match to TRBD1 (5 bases). This CDR3 contains 10 residues. CDR1 and CDR2 (germline): SQVTM, ANQGSEA. V lost 7 bases to trimming and J lost 8 bases, with 11 bases between them. The CDR3 DNA follows: TGCAGCGCTCTACAGGTCGAAGCTTTCTTT. Encoded protein: CSALQVEAFF.

This chain connects TRBV9 to TRBJ2-7; D perhaps matches TRBD2 (7 bases). V lost 0 bases to trimming and J lost 3 bases, with 10 bases between them. Germline V lookup: CDR1 SGDLS, CDR2 YYNGEE. The CDR3 covers 14 residues. CDR3 in amino acids: CASSVGGGDYEQYF. Here the CDR3 DNA reads TGTGCCAGCAGCGTAGGAGGGGGGGACTACGAGCAGTACTTC.

The chain has TRBV30 and TRBJ1-5; no firm D call. V lost 5 bases and J lost 0, with 8 bases in between. The CDR3 covers 13 residues. Germline V gives CDR1 GTSNPN, CDR2 SVGIG (reference sequence). The CDR3 loop is CAWATDSNQPQHF. In nucleotides, the CDR3 is TGTGCCTGGGCCACCGATAGCAATCAGCCCCAGCATTTT. The full variable domain, rest sourced from reference TRBV30 and TRBJ1-5, is SQTIHQWPATLVQPVGSPLSLECTVEGTSNPNLYWYRQAAGRGLQLLFYSVGIGQISSEVPQNLSASRPQDRQFILSSKKLLLSDSGFYLCAWATDSNQPQHFGDGTRLSIL.

The V gene is TRBV5-1, the J gene TRBJ1-1; 9 bases agree with TRBD1. Germline V gives CDR1 SGHRS, CDR2 YFSETQ. After removal of 2 bases from V and 5 bases from J, the junction contained 4 bases not matched to a gene. The CDR3 extends over 14 amino acids. Here the CDR3 DNA reads TGCGCCAGCAGCTTCGCCGGGACAGGGACTGAAGCTTTCTTT. It yields the protein CASSFAGTGTEAFF.

This chain connects TRBV29-1 to TRBJ1-2; D gene ambiguous. Germline V lookup: CDR1 SQVTM, CDR2 ANQGSEA. The CDR3 has 11 amino acids. The V gene lost 5 bases and the J gene lost 1 base, with 5 bases spanning the gap. The CDR3 spells CSVKDNYGYTF. In DNA form, the CDR3 reads TGCAGCGTTAAGGATAACTATGGCTACACCTTC. Full variable domain (outside the CDR3, taken from reference TRBV29-1 and TRBJ1-2): SAVISQKPSRDICQRGTSLTIQCQVDSQVTMMFWYRQQPGQSLTLIATANQGSEATYESGFVIDKFPISRPNLTFSTLTVSNMSPEDSSIYLCSVKDNYGYTFGSGTRLTVV.

The genes are TRBV27 and TRBJ2-1; D is possibly TRBD2 (6 bases). Germline V gene data show CDR1 as MNHEY and CDR2 as SMNVEV (reference sequence). The CDR3 has 19 residues. V was trimmed by 7 bases and J by 0 bases, leaving 25 bases between them. CDR3 region: CASTPPPGEAGSSYNEQFF. The CDR3, as DNA: TGTGCCAGCACCCCCCCTCCCGGTGAGGCGGGGAGCTCCTACAATGAGCAGTTCTTC.

This chain connects TRBV5-6 to TRBJ1-2; 11 bases align to TRBD1. Trimming took 3 bases from V and 10 from J; bases not matched to a gene: 5. Per germline, CDR1 SGHDT and CDR2 YYEEEE. The CDR3 sequence is 13 residues long. CDR3 coding DNA: TGTGCCAGCAGCTGGGACAGGGGGTTACTCTACACCTTC. It yields the protein CASSWDRGLLYTF.